A single sample is the source of the 6 T cell receptor beta chains below, sequenced in a study of a mutant IDH1 vaccine in newly diagnosed glioma (dated by TCRdb to the early 2020s). Receptor amplification or capture employed the immunoSEQ multiplex PCR assay. TCRdb retrieved this table from immuneACCESS and kept in-frame rearrangements only. Not all clones are present; in checked studies, unresolved V genes account for under half, and no reason is known for the remainder. The sample table contains around 30,000 clones; only one count was recorded for about three fifths of them. 11% of the sample goes to the ten largest clones. The intended sense of this specimen's time point label: week 5, during vaccination. A 20-mer mutant IDH1 peptide at 300 micrograms in Montanide made up each vaccine dose, which was injected subcutaneously together with topical imiquimod. These TCRs are of unknown antigen specificity.

Sequences were derived from PBMCs, sampled from a glioma patient whose treatment included an IDH1 peptide vaccine. The receptors derive from a woman younger than 35 with glioma.

This clone was counted once. The chain recombines TRBV10-3 with TRBJ2-1; no definite D call. The germline gives CDR1 ENHRY, CDR2 SYGVKD. This CDR3 contains 11 residues. Deletions cut 4 bases from V and 8 bases from J, with 6 bases between. The CDR3 DNA reads TGTGCCATCAGTGTAAGTGATGAGCAGTTCTTC. The encoded protein is CAISVSDEQFF.

DNA for the CDR3: TGTGCCAGTAGTGTGGACCTGGGGCTTGGAAATCAGCCCCAGCATTTT. Amino acid sequence: CASSVDLGLGNQPQHF. V usage is TRBV19 and J usage is TRBJ1-5; maybe TRBD1 (5 bases). There are 16 residues in the CDR3. Germline values: CDR1 LNHDA, CDR2 SQIVND (reference sequence). Deletions cut 5 bases from V and 4 bases from J, with 18 bases between. The variable domain in full, with the rest retrieved from reference TRBV19 and TRBJ1-5, is DGGITQSPKYLFRKEGQNVTLSCEQNLNHDAMYWYRQDPGQGLRLIYYSQIVNDFQKGDIAEGYSVSREKKESFPLTVTSAQKNPTAFYLCASSVDLGLGNQPQHFGDGTRLSIL.

This clone came up a few times. The chain couples TRBV27 to TRBJ1-1, with a tentative D call TRBD1 (6 bases). CDR3 length: 13 residues. CDR1 is MNHEY, CDR2 SMNVEV, per germline (reference sequence). Trimming removed 5 bases from V and 4 bases from J, with 11 bases in between. The CDR3 protein is CASSVTGFTEAFF. Here the CDR3 DNA reads TGTGCCAGCAGTGTGACAGGTTTCACTGAAGCTTTCTTT.

This chain's CDR3 is CASSGVGETQYF. CDR3 DNA: TGTGCCAGCAGTGGAGTGGGAGAGACCCAGTACTTC. This chain uses TRBV6-1 with TRBJ2-5; no firm D call. The CDR3 spans 12 residues. Germline CDR1 and CDR2: MNHNS and SASEGT. Trimming left V 4 bases short and J 4 bases short, with 7 bases between.

The chain carries TRBV18 and TRBJ1-1; D is uncertain. Germline loops: CDR1 KGHSH, CDR2 LQKENI. The CDR3 length is 13 residues. V shed 1 base and J shed 3 bases, with 6 bases lying between them. The chain's CDR3 is CASSPRKDTEAFF. The DNA of the CDR3 is TGTGCCAGCTCACCACGCAAAGACACTGAAGCTTTCTTT.

This chain joins TRBV19 and TRBJ1-5; D is uncertain. Trimming took off 3 bases at V and 7 bases at J, with 13 bases between the two ends. Germline V CDR1 and CDR2: LNHDA, SQIVND (reference sequence). The CDR3 extends over 14 amino acids. The CDR3 nucleotides read TGTGCCAGTAGTATCGAGGGTTTTGTGCAGCCCCAGCATTTT. Its translation: CASSIEGFVQPQHF.